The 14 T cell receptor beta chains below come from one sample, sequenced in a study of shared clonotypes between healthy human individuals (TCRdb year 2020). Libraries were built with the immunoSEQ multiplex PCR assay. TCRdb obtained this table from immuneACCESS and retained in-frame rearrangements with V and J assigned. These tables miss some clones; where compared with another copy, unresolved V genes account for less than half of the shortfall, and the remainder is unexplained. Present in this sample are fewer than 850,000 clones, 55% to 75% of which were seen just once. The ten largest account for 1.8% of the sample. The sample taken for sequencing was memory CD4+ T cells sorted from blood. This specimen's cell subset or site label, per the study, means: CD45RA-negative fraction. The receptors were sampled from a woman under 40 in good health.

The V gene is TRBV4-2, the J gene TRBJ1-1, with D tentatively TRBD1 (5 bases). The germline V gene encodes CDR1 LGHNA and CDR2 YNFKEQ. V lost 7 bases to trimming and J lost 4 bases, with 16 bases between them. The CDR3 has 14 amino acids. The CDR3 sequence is CASTDSQGFTEAFF. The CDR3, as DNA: TGTGCCAGCACCGATTCCCAGGGATTCACTGAAGCTTTCTTT.

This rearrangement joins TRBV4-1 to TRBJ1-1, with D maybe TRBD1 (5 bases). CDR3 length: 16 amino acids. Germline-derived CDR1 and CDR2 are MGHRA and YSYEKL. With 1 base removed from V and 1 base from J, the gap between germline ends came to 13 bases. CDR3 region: CASSQGHGGANTEAFF. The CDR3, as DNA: TGCGCCAGCAGCCAAGGACATGGGGGAGCGAACACTGAAGCTTTCTTT.

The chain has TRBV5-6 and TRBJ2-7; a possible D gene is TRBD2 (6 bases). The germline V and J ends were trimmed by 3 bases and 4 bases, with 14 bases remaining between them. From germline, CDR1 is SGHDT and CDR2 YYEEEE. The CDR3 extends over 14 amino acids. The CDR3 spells CASSSGGLAYEQYF. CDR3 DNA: TGTGCCAGCAGCTCCGGGGGATTAGCGTACGAGCAGTACTTC.

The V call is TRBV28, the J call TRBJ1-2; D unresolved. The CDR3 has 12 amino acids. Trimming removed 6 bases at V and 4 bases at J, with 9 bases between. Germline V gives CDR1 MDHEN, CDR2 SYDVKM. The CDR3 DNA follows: TGTGCCAGCAGCAGGATATCCTATGGCTACACCTTC. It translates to CASSRISYGYTF.

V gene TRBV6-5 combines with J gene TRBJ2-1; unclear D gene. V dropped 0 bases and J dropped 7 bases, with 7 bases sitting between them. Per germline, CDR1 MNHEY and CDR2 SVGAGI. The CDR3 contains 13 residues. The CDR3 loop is CASSYSRRNEQFF. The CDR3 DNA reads TGTGCCAGCAGTTACTCGCGGCGGAATGAGCAGTTCTTC.

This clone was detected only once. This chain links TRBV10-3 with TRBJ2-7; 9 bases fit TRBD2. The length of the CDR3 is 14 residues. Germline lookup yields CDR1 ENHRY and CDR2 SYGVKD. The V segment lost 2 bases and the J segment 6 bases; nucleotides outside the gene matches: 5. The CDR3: CAISEVASGTEQYF. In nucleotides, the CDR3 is TGTGCCATCAGTGAGGTGGCTAGCGGGACCGAGCAGTACTTC.

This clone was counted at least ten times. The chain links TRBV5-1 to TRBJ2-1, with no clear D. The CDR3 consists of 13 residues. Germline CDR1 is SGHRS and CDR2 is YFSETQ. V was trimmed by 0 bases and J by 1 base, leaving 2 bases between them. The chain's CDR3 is CASSLVSYNEQFF. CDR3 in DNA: TGCGCCAGCAGCTTGGTGTCCTACAATGAGCAGTTCTTC.

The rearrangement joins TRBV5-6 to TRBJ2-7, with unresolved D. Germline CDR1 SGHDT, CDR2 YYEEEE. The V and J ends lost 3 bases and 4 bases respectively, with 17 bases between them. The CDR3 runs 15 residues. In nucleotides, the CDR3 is TGTGCCAGCAGCTCCTCGGGCCTTTCCTTGTACGAGCAGTACTTC. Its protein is CASSSSGLSLYEQYF.

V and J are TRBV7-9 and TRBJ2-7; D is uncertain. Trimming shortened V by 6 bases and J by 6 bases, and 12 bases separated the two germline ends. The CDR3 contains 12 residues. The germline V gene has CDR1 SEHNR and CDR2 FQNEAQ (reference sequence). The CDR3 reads CASRQDLREQYF. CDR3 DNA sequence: TGTGCCAGCAGGCAGGATCTGCGCGAGCAGTACTTC. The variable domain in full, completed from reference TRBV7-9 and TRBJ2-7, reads DTGVSQNPRHKITKRGQNVTFRCDPISEHNRLYWYRQTLGQGPEFLTYFQNEAQLEKSRLLSDRFSAERPKGSFSTLEIQRTEQGDSAMYLCASRQDLREQYFGPGTRLTVT.

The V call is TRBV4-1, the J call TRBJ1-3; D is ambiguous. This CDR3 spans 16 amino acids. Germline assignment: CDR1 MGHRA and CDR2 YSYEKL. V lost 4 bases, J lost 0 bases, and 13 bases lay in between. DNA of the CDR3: TGCGCCAGCAGCCGGAGTGGAGGCAGCTCTGGAAACACCATATATTTT. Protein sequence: CASSRSGGSSGNTIYF.

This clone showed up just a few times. The chain's CDR3 is CAWRIGPNTGELFF. The CDR3 DNA is TGTGCCTGGAGGATCGGACCGAACACCGGGGAGCTGTTTTTT. This chain joins TRBV30 and TRBJ2-2; D call uncertain. V lost 3 bases to trimming and J lost 0 bases, with 8 bases between them. Per the germline V gene, CDR1 is GTSNPN and CDR2 is SVGIG (reference sequence). This CDR3 has 14 amino acids.

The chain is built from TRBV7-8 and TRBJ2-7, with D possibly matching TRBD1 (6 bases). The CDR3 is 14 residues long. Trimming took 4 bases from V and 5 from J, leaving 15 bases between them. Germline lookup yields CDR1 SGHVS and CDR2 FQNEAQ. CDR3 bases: TGTGCCAGCAGCTCCGCCGACAGGTTTGACGAGCAGTACTTC. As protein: CASSSADRFDEQYF.

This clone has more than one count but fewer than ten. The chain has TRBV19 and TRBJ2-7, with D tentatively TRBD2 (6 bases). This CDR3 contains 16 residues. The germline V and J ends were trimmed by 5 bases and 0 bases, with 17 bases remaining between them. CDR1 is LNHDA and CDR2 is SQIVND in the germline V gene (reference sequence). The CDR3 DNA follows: TGTGCCAGTAGTCCCCGGAGTAGCGGTAGCTCCTACGAGCAGTACTTC. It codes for CASSPRSSGSSYEQYF.

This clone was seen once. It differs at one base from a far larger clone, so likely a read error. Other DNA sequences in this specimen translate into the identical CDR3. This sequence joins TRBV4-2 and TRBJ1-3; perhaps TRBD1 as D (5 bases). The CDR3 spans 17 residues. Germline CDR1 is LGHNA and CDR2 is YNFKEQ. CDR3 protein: CASSRPGLREAGNTIYF. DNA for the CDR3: TGTGCCAGTAGCCGCCCAGGGCTCAGGGAAGCTGGAAACACCATATATTTT.